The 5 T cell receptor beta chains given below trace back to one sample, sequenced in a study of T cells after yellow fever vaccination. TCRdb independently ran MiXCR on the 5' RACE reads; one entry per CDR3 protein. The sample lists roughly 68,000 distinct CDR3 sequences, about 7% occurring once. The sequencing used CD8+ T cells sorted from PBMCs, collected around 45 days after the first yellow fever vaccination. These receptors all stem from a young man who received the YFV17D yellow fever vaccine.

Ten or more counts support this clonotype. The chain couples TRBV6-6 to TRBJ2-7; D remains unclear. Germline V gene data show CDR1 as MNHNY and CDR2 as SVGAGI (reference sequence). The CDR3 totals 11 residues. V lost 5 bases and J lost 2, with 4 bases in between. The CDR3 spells CASSSTYEQYF. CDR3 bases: TGTGCCAGCAGTAGCACCTACGAGCAGTACTTC.

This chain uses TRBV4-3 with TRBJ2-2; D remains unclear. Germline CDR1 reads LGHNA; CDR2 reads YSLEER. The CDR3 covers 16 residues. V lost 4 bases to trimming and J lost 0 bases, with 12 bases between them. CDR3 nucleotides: TGCGCCAGCAGCCCCTCACTCAACGCGAACACCGGGGAGCTGTTTTTT. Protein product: CASSPSLNANTGELFF.

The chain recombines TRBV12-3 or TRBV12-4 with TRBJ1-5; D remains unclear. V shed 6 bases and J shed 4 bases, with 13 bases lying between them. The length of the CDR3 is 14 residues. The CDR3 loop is CASSPDKRNQPQHF. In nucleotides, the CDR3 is TGTGCCAGCAGCCCAGACAAAAGGAATCAGCCCCAGCATTTT.

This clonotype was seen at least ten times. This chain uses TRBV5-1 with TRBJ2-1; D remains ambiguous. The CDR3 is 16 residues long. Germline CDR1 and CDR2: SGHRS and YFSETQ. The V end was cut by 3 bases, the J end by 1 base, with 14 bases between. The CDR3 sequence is CASSSLGYGSYNEQFF. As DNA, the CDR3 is TGCGCCAGCAGCTCGCTAGGGTACGGGTCCTACAATGAGCAGTTCTTC.

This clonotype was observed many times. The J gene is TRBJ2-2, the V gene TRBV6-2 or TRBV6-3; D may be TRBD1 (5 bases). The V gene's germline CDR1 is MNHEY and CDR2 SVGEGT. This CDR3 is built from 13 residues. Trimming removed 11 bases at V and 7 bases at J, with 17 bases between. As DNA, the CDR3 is TGTGCCGCGTCCAGGACATCCATCGGGGAGCTGTTTTTT. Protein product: CAASRTSIGELFF.